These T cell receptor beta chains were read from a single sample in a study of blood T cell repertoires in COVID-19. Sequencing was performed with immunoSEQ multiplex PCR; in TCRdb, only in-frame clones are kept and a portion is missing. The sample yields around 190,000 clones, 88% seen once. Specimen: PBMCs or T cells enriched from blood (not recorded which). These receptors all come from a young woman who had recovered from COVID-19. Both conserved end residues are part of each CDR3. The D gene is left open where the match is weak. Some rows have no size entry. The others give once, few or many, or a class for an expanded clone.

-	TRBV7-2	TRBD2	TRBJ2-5	TGTGCCAGCAGCTTGGGGACTAGCGGAGGACAAGAGACCCAGTACTTC	CASSLGTSGGQETQYF
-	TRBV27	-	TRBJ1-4	TGTGCCAGCAGTTCCTCGGTATGGGAAAAACTGTTTTTT	CASSSSVWEKLFF
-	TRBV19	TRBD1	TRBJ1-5	TGTGCCAGCGATAACTGGGACAGGGGGCCTCATCAGCCCCAGCATTTT	CASDNWDRGPHQPQHF
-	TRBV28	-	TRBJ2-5	TGTGCCAGCAGTTTATTCAGCGGAGGCGTTCAAGAGACCCAGTACTTC	CASSLFSGGVQETQYF
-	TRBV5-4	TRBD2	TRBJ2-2	TGTGCCAGCAGCTTCATGGCTAGCGGGCCTATCAGGGAGCTGTTTTTT	CASSFMASGPIRELFF
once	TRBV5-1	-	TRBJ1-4	TGCGCCAGCAGCCAGCTCGGGGGACCTGAAAAACTGTTTTTT	CASSQLGGPEKLFF
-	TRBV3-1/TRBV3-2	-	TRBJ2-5	TGTGCCAGCAGCCAATACACATTTAAGACCCAGTACTTC	CASSQYTFKTQYF
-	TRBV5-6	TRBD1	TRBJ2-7	TGTGCCAGCAGCTGGGCCGGGGGACAGGGGGCGGTCGAGCAGTACTTC	CASSWAGGQGAVEQYF
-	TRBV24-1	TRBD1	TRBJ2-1	TGTGCCACCAGTGAGGCTACAGGGGGATTCTACAATGAGCAGTTCTTC	CATSEATGGFYNEQFF
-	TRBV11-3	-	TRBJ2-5	TGTGCCAGCAGCAATAGAAAACAGGGGGGGCAAGAGACCCAGTACTTC	CASSNRKQGGQETQYF
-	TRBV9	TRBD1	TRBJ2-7	TGTGCCAGCAGCGTCGGGACAGGGGTTTACGAGCAGTACTTC	CASSVGTGVYEQYF
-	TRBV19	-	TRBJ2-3	TGTGCCAGTAGTATAGATCCGGTTCCGCATTCAGATACGCAGTATTTT	CASSIDPVPHSDTQYF
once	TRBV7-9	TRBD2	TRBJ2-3	TGTGCCAGCAGCCTACCAACTAGCGGGGAGGCGATTAGCACAGATACGCAGTATTTT	CASSLPTSGEAISTDTQYF
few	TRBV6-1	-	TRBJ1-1	TGTGCCAGCAGTGAAGCATGGCACCCGAACACTGAAGCTTTCTTT	CASSEAWHPNTEAFF
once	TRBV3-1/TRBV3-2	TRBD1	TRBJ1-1	TGTGCCAGCAGCAAGGAAGACAGGGGTGAAGCTTTCTTT	CASSKEDRGEAFF
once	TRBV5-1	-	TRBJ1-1	TGCGCCAGCAGCTTGGTCCCTTTGGGAGGCACTGAAGCTTTCTTT	CASSLVPLGGTEAFF
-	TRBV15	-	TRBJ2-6	TGTGCCACCAGCAGAGATATAAGGGGCGAAATTAATGGGGCCAACGTCCTGACTTTC	CATSRDIRGEINGANVLTF
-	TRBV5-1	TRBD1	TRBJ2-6	TGCGCCAGCAGCCCCGGGGCGTACAGGGGTAGCTCTGGGGCCAACGTCCTGACTTTC	CASSPGAYRGSSGANVLTF
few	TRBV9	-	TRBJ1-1	TGTGCCAGCAGCCCCAGGGCCTTGAACACTGAAGCTTTCTTT	CASSPRALNTEAFF
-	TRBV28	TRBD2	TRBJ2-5	TGTGCCAGCCGGGGGGATAGGGAGACCCAGTACTTC	CASRGDRETQYF
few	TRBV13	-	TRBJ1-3	TGTGCCAGCAGCCAGCGGGGGGCCGGAATTTTACAAGGAAACACCATATATTTT	CASSQRGAGILQGNTIYF
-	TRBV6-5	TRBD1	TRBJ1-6	TGTGCCAGCAGTCGGGACAGGGATTCACCCCTCCACTTT	CASSRDRDSPLHF
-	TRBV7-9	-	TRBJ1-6	TGTGCCAGCAGCCCCGGGGGATCCTATAATTCACCCCTCCACTTT	CASSPGGSYNSPLHF
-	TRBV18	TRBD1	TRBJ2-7	TGTGCCAGCTCACCTACGGGACAGGGCTCCTACGAGCAGTACTTC	CASSPTGQGSYEQYF
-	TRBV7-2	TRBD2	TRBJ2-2	TGTGCCAGCAGAACTAGCGGGAGTCGAACCGGGGAGCTGTTTTTT	CASRTSGSRTGELFF
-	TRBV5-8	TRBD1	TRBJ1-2	TGTGCCAGCAGCTTGGGAGGGGACAGGGAGTCGCGGACACGATATCAATTC	CASSLGGDRESRTRYQF
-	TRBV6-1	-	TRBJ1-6	TGTGCCAGCAGTGAACGGGGAACCGGGTATTCACCCCTCCACTTT	CASSERGTGYSPLHF
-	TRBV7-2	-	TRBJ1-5	TGTGCCAGCAAACCGTCCGGGGGCAATCAGCCCCAGCATTTT	CASKPSGGNQPQHF
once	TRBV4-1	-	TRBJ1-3	TGCGCCAGCAGCCAAGGGGGGGGTGTTGGAAACACCATATATTTT	CASSQGGGVGNTIYF
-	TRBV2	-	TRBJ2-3	TGTGCCAGCAGTGATTGGGGCTTTTCCACAGATACGCAGTATTTT	CASSDWGFSTDTQYF
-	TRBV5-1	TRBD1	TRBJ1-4	TGCGCCAGCAGCTTGGCAGGGGGCGCGGGTGAAAAACTGTTTTTT	CASSLAGGAGEKLFF
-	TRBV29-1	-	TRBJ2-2	TGCAGCGTTGTTCTATGGACCGGGGAGCTGTTTTTT	CSVVLWTGELFF
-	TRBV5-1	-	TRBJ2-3	TGCGCCAGCAGGAACACGGCGGGCTACACAGATACGCAGTATTTT	CASRNTAGYTDTQYF
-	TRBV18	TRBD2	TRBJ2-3	TGTGCCAGCTCACCAATAGCGGGGGGAAGAGATACGCAGTATTTT	CASSPIAGGRDTQYF
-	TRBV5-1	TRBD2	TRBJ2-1	TGCGCCAGCAGCTTACCGGGACTAGCCCCCAATGAGCAGTTCTTC	CASSLPGLAPNEQFF
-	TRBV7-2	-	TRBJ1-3	TGTGCCAGCAGCTTCCTCTCTGGAAACACCATATATTTT	CASSFLSGNTIYF
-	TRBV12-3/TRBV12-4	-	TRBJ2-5	TGTGCCAGCAGTTTCAGTAACCAAGAGACCCAGTACTTC	CASSFSNQETQYF
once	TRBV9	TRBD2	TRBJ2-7	TGTGCCAGCAGCCCTAGACTAGCGGGGGGAGCCTCCTACGAGCAGTACTTC	CASSPRLAGGASYEQYF
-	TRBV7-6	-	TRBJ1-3	TGTGCCAGCAGCCGCTCATTACAGGGTTATTCTGGAAACACCATATATTTT	CASSRSLQGYSGNTIYF
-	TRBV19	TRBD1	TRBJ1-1	TGTGCCAGTAGTCCAGGACAGGGGGAGAGCACTGAAGCTTTCTTT	CASSPGQGESTEAFF
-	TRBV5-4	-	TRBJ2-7	TGTGCCAGCAGCCTCCGGGTCAACTACGAGCAGTACTTC	CASSLRVNYEQYF
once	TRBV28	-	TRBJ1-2	TGTGCCAGCAGTTTATACGCAGTGAACTATGGCTACACCTTC	CASSLYAVNYGYTF
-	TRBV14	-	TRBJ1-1	TGTGCCAGCAGCCAAGAATACGGTATGAACACTGAAGCTTTCTTT	CASSQEYGMNTEAFF
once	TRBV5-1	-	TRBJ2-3	TGCGCCAGCAGCTTGGGCTATTCTAGCACAGATACGCAGTATTTT	CASSLGYSSTDTQYF
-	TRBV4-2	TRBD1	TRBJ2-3	TGTGCCAGCAGCCAACCGGGACAGGGGGAGGATACGCAGTATTTT	CASSQPGQGEDTQYF
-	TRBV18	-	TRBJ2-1	TGTGCCAGCTCACCGCTACTAGACTCCTACAATGAGCAGTTCTTC	CASSPLLDSYNEQFF
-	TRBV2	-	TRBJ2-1	TGTGCCAGCAGTAGGGGCTACAATGAGCAGTTCTTC	CASSRGYNEQFF
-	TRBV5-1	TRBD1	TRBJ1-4	TGCGCCAGCAGCAAGCGTGATTCCGGGACAGCTTATGCAACTAATGAAAAACTGTTTTTT	CASSKRDSGTAYATNEKLFF
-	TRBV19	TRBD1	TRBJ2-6	TGTGCCAGTAGTCGACTCAGGGGGCGCGTCAGATCTGGGGCCAACGTCCTGACTTTC	CASSRLRGRVRSGANVLTF
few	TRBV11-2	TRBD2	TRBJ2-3	TGTGCCAGCAGCTTAGGGGGACTGTCTAGCGGGGTAGGAGATACGCAGTATTTT	CASSLGGLSSGVGDTQYF
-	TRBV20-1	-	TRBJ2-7	TGCAGTGCCGGTTTCCACGAGCAGTACTTC	CSAGFHEQYF
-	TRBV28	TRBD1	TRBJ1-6	TGTGCCAGCAGCGACAGGGATTCACCCCTCCACTTT	CASSDRDSPLHF
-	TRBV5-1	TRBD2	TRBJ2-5	TGCGCCAGCAGTTCTGGCGGGCGGGGGTTTGGGGAGACCCAGTACTTC	CASSSGGRGFGETQYF
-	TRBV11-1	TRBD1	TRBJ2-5	TGTGCCAGCAGTTGGACAGGGGGCGAGGAGACCCAGTACTTC	CASSWTGGEETQYF
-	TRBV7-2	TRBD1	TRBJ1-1	TGTGCCAGCAGCCCTCGGGACAGGACTGAAGCTTTCTTT	CASSPRDRTEAFF
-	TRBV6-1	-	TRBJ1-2	TGTGCCAGCAGTGAAGCGTTGAGGGGGAAAAATGGCTACACCTTC	CASSEALRGKNGYTF